The rows below give T cell receptor beta chains drawn from one sample of a study of shared clonotypes between healthy human individuals. This table comes from immunoSEQ multiplex PCR, and its TCRdb copy is limited to in-frame clones, with some not included. Of about 1 million clones detected, 70% to 80% appear once; the ten largest clones hold over 1.3%. The sample taken for sequencing was memory CD4+ T cells sorted from blood. The receptors derive from a man aged 18 to 30 in good health. The CDR3 runs from the conserved cysteine through the conserved F or W. D genes are given only for firm matches. Part of the rows lack a size; the others show once, few, many or a class for expanded clones.

v_call	clone_size	d_call	j_call	cdr3_aa	cdr3_nt
TRBV7-3	NA	NA	TRBJ2-1	CASSPGGGVRNEQFF	TGTGCCAGCAGCCCCGGAGGGGGGGTTCGCAATGAGCAGTTCTTC
TRBV10-3	NA	TRBD2	TRBJ2-3	CAINSGGKIDTQYF	TGTGCCATCAACAGCGGGGGTAAAATAGATACGCAGTATTTT
TRBV28	many	NA	TRBJ1-4	CASISSGTAREKLFF	TGTGCCAGCATAAGCTCCGGGACCGCTCGTGAAAAACTGTTTTTT
TRBV5-1	NA	TRBD2	TRBJ2-1	CASSSAGGSYNEQFF	TGCGCCAGCAGCTCAGCGGGGGGCTCCTACAATGAGCAGTTCTTC
TRBV29-1	many	NA	TRBJ2-3	CSPVGGNTQYF	TGCAGCCCCGTGGGCGGAAATACGCAGTATTTT
TRBV5-1	few	TRBD1	TRBJ1-4	CASSLEQGFNEKLFF	TGCGCCAGCAGCTTGGAACAGGGGTTTAATGAAAAACTGTTTTTT
TRBV6-6	NA	NA	TRBJ1-4	CASSYSDAEKLFF	TGTGCCAGCAGTTACTCTGACGCAGAAAAACTGTTTTTT
TRBV4-1	NA	TRBD1	TRBJ2-7	CASSRQGNYEQYF	TGCGCCAGCAGCCGACAGGGGAATTACGAGCAGTACTTC
TRBV6-6	NA	NA	TRBJ1-6	CASSSRSSYNSPLHF	TGTGCCAGCAGTTCCCGGAGCTCCTATAATTCACCCCTCCACTTT
TRBV10-3	NA	TRBD1	TRBJ1-2	CAISDVVGTVYGYTF	TGTGCCATCAGTGATGTCGTAGGGACAGTCTATGGCTACACCTTC
TRBV6-6	few	NA	TRBJ2-7	CASLDRDSYEQYF	TGTGCCAGCTTGGACCGGGACTCCTACGAGCAGTACTTC
TRBV5-4	NA	NA	TRBJ2-7	CASSIQSSGHYEQYF	TGTGCCAGCAGCATCCAGTCGAGCGGACACTACGAGCAGTACTTC
TRBV5-4	NA	NA	TRBJ1-2	CASSLPGGQPYGYTF	TGTGCCAGCAGCCTCCCCGGGGGCCAGCCCTATGGCTACACCTTC
TRBV7-3	few	TRBD2	TRBJ2-3	CASSPLAGITDTQYF	TGTGCCAGCAGCCCCTTAGCGGGGATCACAGATACGCAGTATTTT
TRBV2	many	NA	TRBJ1-6	CASSDEAKGSPLHF	TGTGCCAGCAGTGACGAGGCGAAGGGTTCACCCCTCCACTTT
TRBV10-1	NA	NA	TRBJ1-3	CASSESGATSGNTIYF	TGCGCCAGCAGTGAGTCGGGGGCCACCTCTGGAAACACCATATATTTT
TRBV28	NA	NA	TRBJ2-7	CASILDRFSYEQYF	TGTGCCAGCATACTCGACAGGTTCTCCTACGAGCAGTACTTC
TRBV10-1	NA	NA	TRBJ2-5	CASSKGTGHKIEAQYF	TGCGCCAGCAGTAAAGGAACGGGACATAAGATTGAGGCCCAGTACTTC
TRBV7-2	NA	TRBD1	TRBJ2-1	CASLLMTTGAYNEQFF	TGTGCCAGCCTTCTGATGACAACAGGGGCCTACAATGAGCAGTTCTTC
TRBV2	NA	TRBD1	TRBJ2-7	CASSDWTGSYEQYF	TGTGCCAGCAGTGATTGGACAGGATCTTACGAGCAGTACTTC
TRBV5-1	NA	TRBD2	TRBJ2-5	CASSLGLAGGSETQYF	TGCGCCAGCAGCTTGGGGCTAGCGGGGGGCTCAGAGACCCAGTACTTC
TRBV7-8	NA	NA	TRBJ2-7	CASSFDGQSSYEQYF	TGTGCCAGCAGCTTCGACGGACAGAGCTCCTACGAGCAGTACTTC
TRBV18	NA	TRBD2	TRBJ2-1	CASSPTSGGAYEQFF	TGTGCCAGCTCACCGACTAGCGGGGGGGCTTATGAGCAGTTCTTC
TRBV7-9	NA	NA	TRBJ2-1	CASSLGFEQFF	TGTGCCAGCAGCTTAGGCTTTGAGCAGTTCTTC
TRBV10-3	NA	NA	TRBJ1-3	CAISDSGGGNTIYF	TGTGCCATCAGTGATTCCGGGGGTGGAAACACCATATATTTT
TRBV18	NA	NA	TRBJ1-1	CASSPVGTSKNTEAFF	TGTGCCAGCTCACCAGTAGGGACATCGAAGAACACTGAAGCTTTCTTT
TRBV19	many	NA	TRBJ1-4	CASSIASGEKLFF	TGTGCCAGTAGTATAGCCTCAGGGGAAAAACTGTTTTTT
TRBV7-3	NA	TRBD1	TRBJ2-5	CASSSDREKTQYF	TGTGCCAGCAGCTCTGACAGGGAAAAGACCCAGTACTTC
TRBV19	NA	NA	TRBJ2-7	CASRDPGGSYEQYF	TGTGCCAGTAGGGACCCAGGGGGGTCCTACGAGCAGTACTTC
TRBV5-6	NA	TRBD1	TRBJ1-6	CASSRGQGATYNSPLHF	TGTGCCAGCAGCCGGGGACAGGGGGCGACCTATAATTCACCCCTCCACTTT
TRBV18	NA	NA	TRBJ1-6	CASSPNLSGSPLHF	TGTGCCAGCTCACCGAATCTATCCGGTTCACCCCTCCACTTT
TRBV7-9	NA	TRBD1	TRBJ2-7	CASSTQSDRGHEQYF	TGTGCCAGCAGCACCCAGTCGGACAGGGGCCACGAGCAGTACTTC
TRBV2	NA	TRBD1	TRBJ1-4	CASLDRDEKLFF	TGTGCCAGCCTTGACAGGGACGAAAAACTGTTTTTT
TRBV11-2	NA	TRBD1	TRBJ1-4	CASSQQGDREKLFF	TGTGCCAGCAGCCAACAGGGGGATCGGGAAAAACTGTTTTTT
TRBV7-2	NA	NA	TRBJ1-1	CASSSPRGYNTEAFF	TGTGCCAGCAGCTCGCCCAGGGGCTACAACACTGAAGCTTTCTTT
TRBV5-1	NA	TRBD1	TRBJ1-3	CASSFGQGSSGNTIYF	TGCGCCAGCAGCTTCGGACAGGGATCCTCTGGAAACACCATATATTTT
TRBV6-1	NA	NA	TRBJ1-5	CASSPPPGSNQPQHF	TGTGCCAGCAGTCCCCCCCCGGGGAGCAATCAGCCCCAGCATTTT
TRBV7-7	NA	NA	TRBJ1-1	CASSLAGSGTEAFF	TGTGCTAGCAGCTTAGCGGGGTCGGGCACTGAAGCTTTCTTT
TRBV5-1	NA	NA	TRBJ2-3	CASSLDGWVTDTQYF	TGCGCCAGCAGCTTGGACGGTTGGGTAACAGATACGCAGTATTTT
TRBV28	NA	TRBD2	TRBJ2-5	CASSPPLAGSETQYF	TGTGCCAGCAGTCCCCCCTTAGCGGGCTCAGAGACCCAGTACTTC
TRBV28	NA	TRBD1	TRBJ1-6	CASSPPTGVSSPLHF	TGTGCCAGCAGTCCCCCGACAGGGGTCAGTTCACCCCTCCACTTT
TRBV5-1	NA	NA	TRBJ2-3	CASSPGGGRTDTQYF	TGCGCCAGCAGCCCCGGTGGGGGGCGCACAGATACGCAGTATTTT
TRBV10-2	few	TRBD1	TRBJ1-3	CASRPRTGGVNTIYF	TGCGCCAGTCGGCCCCGGACAGGGGGCGTGAACACCATATATTTT
TRBV5-4	NA	TRBD1	TRBJ2-3	CASSSPTGADTQYF	TGTGCCAGCAGTTCACCCACAGGGGCAGATACGCAGTATTTT
TRBV10-3	few	TRBD1	TRBJ1-3	CAISSRTGGTGNTIYF	TGTGCCATCAGCTCCCGGACAGGGGGTACTGGAAACACCATATATTTT
TRBV18	NA	NA	TRBJ1-1	CASSPREVTEAFF	TGTGCCAGCTCACCTCGGGAGGTCACTGAAGCTTTCTTT
TRBV10-3	few	NA	TRBJ1-1	CAISDTVGWNTEAFF	TGTGCCATCAGTGACACAGTGGGGTGGAACACTGAAGCTTTCTTT
TRBV6-1	NA	NA	TRBJ2-7	CASSDQTGRHSYEQYF	TGTGCCAGCAGTGATCAGACGGGACGACACTCCTACGAGCAGTACTTC
TRBV18	NA	NA	TRBJ2-7	CASSSAGLGTYEQYF	TGTGCCAGCTCGTCAGCGGGCCTGGGAACCTACGAGCAGTACTTC
TRBV7-6	NA	TRBD2	TRBJ2-7	CASSLGSYAPAGGIYEQYF	TGTGCCAGCAGCTTAGGTTCTTATGCCCCGGCGGGGGGGATTTACGAGCAGTACTTC
TRBV29-1	NA	TRBD1	TRBJ2-7	CSARQGGGYEQYF	TGCAGCGCCAGACAGGGGGGAGGGTACGAGCAGTACTTC